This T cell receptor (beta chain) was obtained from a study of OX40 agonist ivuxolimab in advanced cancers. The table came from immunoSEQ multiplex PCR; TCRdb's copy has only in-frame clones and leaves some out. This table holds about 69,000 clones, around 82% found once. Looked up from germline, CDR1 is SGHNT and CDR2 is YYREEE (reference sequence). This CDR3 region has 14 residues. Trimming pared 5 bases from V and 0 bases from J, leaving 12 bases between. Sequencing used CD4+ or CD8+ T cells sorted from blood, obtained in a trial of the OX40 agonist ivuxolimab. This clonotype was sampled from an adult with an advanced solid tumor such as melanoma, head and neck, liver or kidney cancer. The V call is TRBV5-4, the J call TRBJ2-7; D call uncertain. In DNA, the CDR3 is TGTGCCAGCAGTTTCGACATGAGCTCCTACGAGCAGTACTTC. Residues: CASSFDMSSYEQYF.